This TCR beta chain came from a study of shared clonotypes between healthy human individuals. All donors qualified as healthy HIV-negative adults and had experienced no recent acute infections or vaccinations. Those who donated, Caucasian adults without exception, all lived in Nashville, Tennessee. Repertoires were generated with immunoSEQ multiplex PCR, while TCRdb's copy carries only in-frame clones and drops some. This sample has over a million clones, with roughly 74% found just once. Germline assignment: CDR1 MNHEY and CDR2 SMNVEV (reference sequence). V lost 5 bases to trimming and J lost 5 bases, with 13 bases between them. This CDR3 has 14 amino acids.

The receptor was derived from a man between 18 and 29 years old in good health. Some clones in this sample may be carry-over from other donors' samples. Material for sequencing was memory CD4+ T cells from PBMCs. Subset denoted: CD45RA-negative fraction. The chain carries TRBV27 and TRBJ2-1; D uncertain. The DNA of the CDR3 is TGTGCCAGCAGTCTTACCTTAAAGCACAATGAGCAGTTCTTC. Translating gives CASSLTLKHNEQFF.